One and the same sample provided the 22 T cell receptor beta chains below, sequenced in a study of neoadjuvant nivolumab and ipilimumab in lung cancer. Only in-frame clones appear in the TCRdb table, and some are missing; sequencing was by immunoSEQ multiplex PCR. The profile shows approximately 19,000 clones, more than 75% of them singletons. The material was peripheral blood, obtained before neoadjuvant nivolumab, alone or with ipilimumab. The receptors originated from an adult with non-small cell lung cancer.

CDR3 coding DNA: TGTGCCAGCAGTGAGACAGGGGCTCAGCCCCAGCATTTT. Its protein product is CASSETGAQPQHF. J is TRBJ1-5 and V is TRBV6-1; 8 positions agree with TRBD1. This CDR3 is built from 13 residues. Looked up from germline, CDR1 is MNHNS and CDR2 is SASEGT. V dropped 3 bases and J dropped 6; count of bases not matched to a gene: 1.

The CDR3 sequence: CASSDPLSGRAPDTQYF. The CDR3 nucleotides are TGCGCCAGCAGTGACCCCCTTAGCGGGAGGGCCCCAGATACGCAGTATTTT. The chain combines TRBV10-1 with TRBJ2-3, with TRBD2 matching over 11 bases. J gave up 4 bases and V 3 bases, and 9 bases lay outside the gene matches. Germline V lookup: CDR1 WNHNN, CDR2 SYGVQD (reference sequence). This CDR3 has 17 residues.

The genes are TRBV2 and TRBJ1-1; TRBD1 is a possible D gene (6 bases). V lost 8 bases to trimming and J lost 7 bases, with 14 bases between them. Germline V gene lookup returns CDR1 SNHLY and CDR2 FYNNEI. The length of the CDR3 is 12 residues. The DNA of the CDR3 is TGTGCCAGCTCGGACAGCGCTTTTGAAGCTTTCTTT. Its translation: CASSDSAFEAFF.

V and J are TRBV6-5 and TRBJ1-1; a weak D match, TRBD1 (6 bases). Germline V CDR1 and CDR2: MNHEY, SVGAGI. V was cut by 5 bases and J by 2 bases, with 15 bases left in between. There are 15 residues in the CDR3. Written as DNA, the CDR3 is TGTGCCAGCAGTCCGACCGGGACACTAAACACTGAAGCTTTCTTT. Its translation: CASSPTGTLNTEAFF.

The table lists this clone with a count of one. The rearrangement links TRBV7-9 to TRBJ1-2; unclear D gene. This CDR3 comprises 13 residues. The V end lost 5 bases, the J end lost 1 base, and 8 bases lay between the germline ends. Germline CDR1 is SEHNR and CDR2 is FQNEAQ (reference sequence). The CDR3 here is CASSPEGNYGYTF. CDR3 nucleotides: TGTGCCAGCAGCCCCGAAGGTAACTATGGCTACACCTTC.

This clone was seen just once. The chain couples TRBV11-2 to TRBJ1-3; no definite D call. V lost 8 bases and J 7 bases, leaving 15 bases between the germline ends. The CDR3 totals 13 residues. Germline values: CDR1 SGHAT, CDR2 FQNNGV. CDR3 sequence (DNA): TGTGCCAGCGGGTCCTCTCTGGGGAACACCATATATTTT. It specifies CASGSSLGNTIYF.

The CDR3 sequence is CASTPDRRGSYEQYF. The CDR3, as DNA: TGTGCCAGCACCCCGGACAGGAGGGGGTCCTACGAGCAGTACTTC. This rearrangement joins TRBV6-1 to TRBJ2-7, with a weak D call TRBD1 (7 bases). This CDR3 contains 15 residues. V lost 7 bases, J lost 1 base, and 17 bases lay in between. CDR1 MNHNS and CDR2 SASEGT come from the germline V gene.

In nucleotides, the CDR3 is TGTGCCAGCAGCCCGGGACTAGCCGGCTACGAGCAGTACTTC. Translating it yields CASSPGLAGYEQYF. This sequence joins TRBV11-2 and TRBJ2-7; TRBD2 matches at 9 bases. Germline loops: CDR1 SGHAT, CDR2 FQNNGV. The V gene end was trimmed by 5 bases and the J gene end by 3 bases; junction bases not matched to a gene: 5. The CDR3 runs to 14 residues.

J is TRBJ2-7 and V is TRBV9; 11 bases align to TRBD2. The junction had 8 bases not matched to a gene; V was cut back by 6 bases and J by 3 bases. Germline V gene sequence: CDR1 SGDLS, CDR2 YYNGEE. The CDR3 runs 15 residues. CDR3 sequence: CASNAGTSGNYEQYF. CDR3 coding DNA: TGTGCCAGCAACGCCGGGACTAGCGGAAACTACGAGCAGTACTTC.

V gene TRBV11-2 combines with J gene TRBJ2-3, with 13 bases that match TRBD2. The length of the CDR3 is 15 residues. Looked up from germline, CDR1 is SGHAT and CDR2 is FQNNGV. J lost 5 bases, V lost 5 bases, and 4 bases had no gene match. The CDR3 reads CASSQGLAGVDTQYF. CDR3 coding DNA: TGTGCCAGCAGCCAAGGACTAGCGGGAGTAGATACGCAGTATTTT.

This clone was seen a single time. The chain recombines TRBV29-1 with TRBJ2-1; 8 bases align to TRBD2. The V and J ends lost 8 bases and 6 bases, in that order; junction bases with no gene match: 12. This CDR3 has 14 residues. Germline V gives CDR1 SQVTM, CDR2 ANQGSEA. DNA for the CDR3: TGCAGCTCACGCCAGCGGGAGATTGGCAATGAGCAGTTCTTC. It codes for CSSRQREIGNEQFF.

The CDR3 bases are TGCGCCAGCAGCTTCGGACAGCCGGCGGAAAAACTGTTTTTT. Translated, it gives CASSFGQPAEKLFF. The rearrangement joins TRBV5-1 to TRBJ1-4; TRBD1 might be the D (6 bases). The CDR3 runs to 14 residues. Germline V gene sequence: CDR1 SGHRS, CDR2 YFSETQ. V was shortened by 2 bases and J by 8 bases, with 13 bases between the two germline ends.

The CDR3 DNA follows: TGCGCCAGCAGCCTGCAGCGGCCCCAAGAGACCCAGTACTTC. This gives the protein CASSLQRPQETQYF. The V gene is TRBV5-1, the J gene TRBJ2-5; D is perhaps TRBD2 (5 bases). V was pared by 4 bases and J by 1 base, with 11 bases between. This CDR3 has 14 amino acids. Germline lookup yields CDR1 SGHRS and CDR2 YFSETQ. Full variable domain (outside the CDR3, taken from reference TRBV5-1 and TRBJ2-5): KAGVTQTPRYLIKTRGQQVTLSCSPISGHRSVSWYQQTPGQGLQFLFEYFSETQRNKGNFPGRFSGRQFSNSRSEMNVSTLELGDSALYLCASSLQRPQETQYFGPGTRLLVL.

The chain links TRBV11-1 to TRBJ2-5; TRBD2 is a possible D gene (6 bases). The V end lost 1 base, the J end lost 3 bases, and 12 bases lay between the germline ends. From germline, CDR1 is SGHAT and CDR2 FQDESV (reference sequence). The CDR3 totals 15 residues. The chain's CDR3 is CASSLGTSIEETQYF. The DNA for the CDR3 is TGTGCCAGCAGCTTAGGAACTAGCATAGAAGAGACCCAGTACTTC.

V usage is TRBV5-4 and J usage is TRBJ1-4; 7 bases map to TRBD1. Losses at the gene ends were 4 bases for V and 4 bases for J; bases not matched to a gene: 10. The germline V gene encodes CDR1 SGHNT and CDR2 YYREEE (reference sequence). This CDR3 is built from 16 residues. The CDR3 here is CASSAARDSVNEKLFF. Here the CDR3 DNA reads TGTGCCAGCAGCGCGGCTAGGGACAGCGTTAATGAAAAACTGTTTTTT.

The rearrangement uses TRBV2 and TRBJ1-1; D remains unclear. The CDR3 is 15 amino acids. With 1 base removed from V and 0 bases from J, the gap between germline ends came to 9 bases. Germline V gene data show CDR1 as SNHLY and CDR2 as FYNNEI. The CDR3 region has the DNA TGTGCCAGCAGTGAAGAGGGCAGGTTGAACACTGAAGCTTTCTTT. Its translation: CASSEEGRLNTEAFF.

The rearrangement joins TRBV11-2 to TRBJ1-4; TRBD1 agrees at 7 bases. Trimming removed 6 bases from V and 0 bases from J; junction bases left unmatched: 4. The germline CDR1 and CDR2 sequences are SGHAT and FQNNGV. The CDR3 spans 15 residues. The CDR3 DNA reads as TGTGCCAGCAGAAATACAGGGGCAACTAATGAAAAACTGTTTTTT. It yields the protein CASRNTGATNEKLFF.

The chain combines TRBV29-1 with TRBJ2-5; 9 nucleotides align to TRBD1. Germline trimming cut 5 bases from V and 5 bases from J; bases unmatched to any gene: 6. The CDR3 runs 13 residues. Germline V gene sequence: CDR1 SQVTM, CDR2 ANQGSEA. CDR3 protein: CSVFRDRVETQYF. In nucleotides, the CDR3 is TGCAGCGTTTTCCGGGACAGGGTTGAGACCCAGTACTTC.

The gene calls are TRBV6-5 and TRBJ1-1; D not certain. V lost 0 bases to trimming and J lost 5 bases, with 10 bases between them. The V gene's germline CDR1 is MNHEY and CDR2 SVGAGI. The CDR3 sequence is 14 residues long. CDR3 residues: CASSYSTLGTEAFF. CDR3 in DNA: TGTGCCAGCAGTTACTCGACACTCGGAACTGAAGCTTTCTTT.

The sample holds a few counts of this clone. The rearrangement uses TRBV10-3 and TRBJ1-5; tentative D call: TRBD1 (5 bases). This CDR3 spans 15 amino acids. Per germline, CDR1 ENHRY and CDR2 SYGVKD. The V gene lost 2 bases and the J gene lost 7 bases, with 15 bases spanning the gap. The CDR3, as DNA: TGTGCCATCAGTGAGGGGGACCGGTCGAACCAGCCCCAGCATTTT. This encodes CAISEGDRSNQPQHF.

The CDR3 loop is CAWNQGDLGYTF. CDR3 nucleotides: TGTGCCTGGAATCAGGGGGACTTGGGCTACACCTTC. The rearrangement joins TRBV30 to TRBJ1-2, with TRBD1 matching over 7 bases. Germline values: CDR1 GTSNPN, CDR2 SVGIG (reference sequence). The CDR3 spans 12 residues. After removal of 4 bases from V and 8 bases from J, the junction contained 7 bases not matched to a gene.

In nucleotides, the CDR3 is TGTGCCACCAGCGCGGACAGGAGGGCGTACGAGCAGTACTTC. Amino acids: CATSADRRAYEQYF. The chain carries TRBV15 and TRBJ2-7, with a possible D match to TRBD1 (7 bases). This CDR3 comprises 14 residues. The V gene lost 5 bases and the J gene lost 4 bases, with 15 bases spanning the gap. Germline values: CDR1 LNHNV, CDR2 YYDKDF (reference sequence).